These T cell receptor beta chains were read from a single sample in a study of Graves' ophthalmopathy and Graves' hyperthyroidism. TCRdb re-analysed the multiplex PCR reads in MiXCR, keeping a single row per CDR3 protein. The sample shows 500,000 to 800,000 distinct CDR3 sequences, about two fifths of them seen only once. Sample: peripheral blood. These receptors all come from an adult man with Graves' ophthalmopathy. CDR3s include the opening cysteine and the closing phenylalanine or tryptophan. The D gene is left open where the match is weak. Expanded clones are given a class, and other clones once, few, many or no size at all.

CAISEATYEQYF,TGTGCCATCAGTGAGGCGACCTACGAGCAGTACTTC,TRBJ2-7,NA,TRBV10-3,many
CASSRQGLHGPQHF,TGTGCCAGTAGTCGGCAAGGGCTTCACGGGCCCCAGCATTTT,TRBJ1-5,NA,TRBV19,many
CAISEVAGVASETQHF,TGTGCCATCAGTGAAGTTGCGGGAGTTGCCTCCGAGACCCAGCATTTT,TRBJ1-5,NA,TRBV10-3,NA
CASSAWTTESPLHF,TGTGCCAGCAGTGCTTGGACAACGGAATCACCCCTCCACTTT,TRBJ1-6,NA,TRBV25-1,medium-sized
CSSPRGGWEQYF,TGCAGCAGTCCTCGGGGGGGCTGGGAGCAGTACTTC,TRBJ2-7,TRBD2,TRBV29-1,NA
CASSGSARGTQYF,TGTGCCAGCAGTGGTTCCGCTCGGGGGACCCAGTACTTC,TRBJ2-5,NA,TRBV12-3/TRBV12-4,NA
CASSPTRESGANVLTF,TGTGCCAGCAGCCCAACCAGGGAGTCTGGGGCCAACGTCCTGACTTTC,TRBJ2-6,NA,TRBV7-8,many
CSVQQMNTEAFF,TGCAGCGTTCAACAGATGAACACTGAAGCTTTCTTT,TRBJ1-1,NA,TRBV29-1,NA
CASSLLAGGEETQYF,TGTGCCAGCAGTTTACTAGCGGGGGGTGAAGAGACCCAGTACTTC,TRBJ2-5,TRBD2,TRBV12-3/TRBV12-4,few
CAISEGFSQPQHF,TGTGCCATCAGTGAGGGTTTCAGTCAGCCCCAGCATTTT,TRBJ1-5,NA,TRBV10-3,NA
CASSPGTVKETQYF,TGTGCCAGCAGCCCCGGGACAGTTAAAGAGACCCAGTACTTC,TRBJ2-5,TRBD1,TRBV7-8,many
CATGGIRDKNTEAFF,TGTGCCACTGGAGGGATCAGGGATAAGAACACTGAAGCTTTCTTT,TRBJ1-1,NA,TRBV24-1,many
CASSAGTGPNEQYF,TGTGCCAGCAGTGCCGGGACAGGGCCCAACGAGCAGTACTTC,TRBJ2-7,TRBD1,TRBV12-3/TRBV12-4,few
CASSVGGQPQHF,TGTGCCAGCAGTGTTGGCGGACAGCCCCAGCATTTT,TRBJ1-5,NA,TRBV2,many
CASSPRGGSTDTQYF,TGTGCCAGCAGCCCCCGCGGGGGAAGCACAGATACGCAGTATTTT,TRBJ2-3,TRBD2,TRBV7-2,NA
CASSHLVISPLHF,TGCGCCAGCAGCCACCTGGTAATTTCACCCCTCCACTTT,TRBJ1-6,NA,TRBV4-3,many
CASPWGLGGPPLHF,TGTGCCAGCCCATGGGGCCTCGGAGGTCCACCCCTCCACTTT,TRBJ1-6,NA,TRBV25-1,many
CASSLVGPNTEAFF,TGCGCCAGCAGCTTGGTAGGTCCGAACACTGAAGCTTTCTTT,TRBJ1-1,NA,TRBV5-1,many
CASSLQTGMHEKLFF,TGTGCCAGCAGCCTCCAGACAGGGATGCATGAAAAACTGTTTTTT,TRBJ1-4,TRBD1,TRBV5-8,NA
CASSLGRATNEKLFF,TGCGCCAGCAGCTTGGGTCGTGCAACTAATGAAAAACTGTTTTTT,TRBJ1-4,NA,TRBV5-1,many
CASHGLGLNTGELFF,TGTGCCAGCCACGGACTCGGTTTGAATACCGGGGAGCTGTTTTTT,TRBJ2-2,NA,TRBV7-9,NA
CASSETNTGGNTIYF,TGCGCCAGCAGTGAGACGAATACAGGGGGAAACACCATATATTTT,TRBJ1-3,NA,TRBV10-2,many